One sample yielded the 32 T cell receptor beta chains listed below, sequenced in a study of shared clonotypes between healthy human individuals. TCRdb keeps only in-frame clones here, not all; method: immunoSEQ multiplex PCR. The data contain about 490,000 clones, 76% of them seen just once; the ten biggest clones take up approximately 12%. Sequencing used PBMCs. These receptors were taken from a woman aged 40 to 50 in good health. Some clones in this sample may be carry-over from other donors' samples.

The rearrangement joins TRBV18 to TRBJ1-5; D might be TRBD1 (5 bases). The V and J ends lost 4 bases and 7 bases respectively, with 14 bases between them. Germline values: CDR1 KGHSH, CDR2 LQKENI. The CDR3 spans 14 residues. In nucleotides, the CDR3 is TGTGCCAGCTCACGCGGGGACGCAGGACAGCCCCAGCATTTT. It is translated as CASSRGDAGQPQHF.

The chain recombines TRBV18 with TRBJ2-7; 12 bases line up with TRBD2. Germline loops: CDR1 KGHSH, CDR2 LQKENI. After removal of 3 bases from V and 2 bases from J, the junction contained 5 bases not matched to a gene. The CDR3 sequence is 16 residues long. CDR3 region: CASSPGLAGNTYEQYF. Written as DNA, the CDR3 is TGTGCCAGCTCACCCGGACTAGCGGGAAACACCTACGAGCAGTACTTC.

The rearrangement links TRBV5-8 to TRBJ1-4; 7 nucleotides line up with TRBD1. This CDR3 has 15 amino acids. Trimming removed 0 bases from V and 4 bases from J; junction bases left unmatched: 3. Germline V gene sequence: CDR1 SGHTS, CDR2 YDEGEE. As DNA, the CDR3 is TGTGCCAGCAGCTTGGGACAGGGAGGTAATGAAAAACTGTTTTTT. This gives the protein CASSLGQGGNEKLFF.

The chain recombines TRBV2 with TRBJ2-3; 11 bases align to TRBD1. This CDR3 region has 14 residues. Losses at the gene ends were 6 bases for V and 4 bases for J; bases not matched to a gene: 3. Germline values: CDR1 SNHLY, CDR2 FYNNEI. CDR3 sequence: CASSGTGGADTQYF. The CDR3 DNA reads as TGTGCCAGCAGCGGGACAGGGGGGGCAGATACGCAGTATTTT. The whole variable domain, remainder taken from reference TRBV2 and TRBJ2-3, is EPEVTQTPSHQVTQMGQEVILRCVPISNHLYFYWYRQILGQKVEFLVSFYNNEISEKSEIFDDQFSVERPDGSNFTLKIRSTKLEDSAMYFCASSGTGGADTQYFGPGTRLTVL.

DNA for the CDR3: TGTGCCAGCAGCCCGGCGTCCCTCCCGGCCTACACCTTC. It codes for CASSPASLPAYTF. The chain has TRBV5-6 and TRBJ1-2; D remains unclear. This CDR3 has 13 residues. Looked up from germline, CDR1 is SGHDT and CDR2 is YYEEEE. V shed 4 bases and J shed 10 bases, with 17 bases lying between them.

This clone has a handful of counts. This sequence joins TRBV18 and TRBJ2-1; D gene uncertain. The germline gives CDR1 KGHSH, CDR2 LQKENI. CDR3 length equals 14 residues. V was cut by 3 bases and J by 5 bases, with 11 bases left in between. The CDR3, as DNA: TGTGCCAGCTCACCCCGGGCAACTGACAATGAGCAGTTCTTC. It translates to CASSPRATDNEQFF. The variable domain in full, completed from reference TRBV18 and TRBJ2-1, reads NAGVMQNPRHLVRRRGQEARLRCSPMKGHSHVYWYRQLPEEGLKFMVYLQKENIIDESGMPKERFSAEFPKEGPSILRIQQVVRGDSAAYFCASSPRATDNEQFFGPGTRLTVL.

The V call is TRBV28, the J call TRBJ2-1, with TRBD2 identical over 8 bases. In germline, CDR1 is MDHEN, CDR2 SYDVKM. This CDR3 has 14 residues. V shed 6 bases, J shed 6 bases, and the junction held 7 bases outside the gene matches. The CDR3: CASSQISGVNEQFF. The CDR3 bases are TGTGCCAGCAGCCAAATTAGCGGGGTCAATGAGCAGTTCTTC.

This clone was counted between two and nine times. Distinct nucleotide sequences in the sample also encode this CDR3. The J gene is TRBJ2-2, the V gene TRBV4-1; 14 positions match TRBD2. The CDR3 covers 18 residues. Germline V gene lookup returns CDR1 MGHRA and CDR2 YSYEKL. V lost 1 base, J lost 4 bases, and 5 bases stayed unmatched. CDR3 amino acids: CASSQAGLAGVGTGELFF. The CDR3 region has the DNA TGCGCCAGCAGCCAAGCGGGACTAGCGGGAGTAGGCACCGGGGAGCTGTTTTTT.

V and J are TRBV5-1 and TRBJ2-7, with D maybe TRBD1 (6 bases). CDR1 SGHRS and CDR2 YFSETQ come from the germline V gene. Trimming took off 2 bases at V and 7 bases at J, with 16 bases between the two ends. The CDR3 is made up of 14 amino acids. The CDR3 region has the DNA TGCGCCAGCAGCTTACGACAGGCCCCCCGTGAGCAGTACTTC. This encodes CASSLRQAPREQYF.

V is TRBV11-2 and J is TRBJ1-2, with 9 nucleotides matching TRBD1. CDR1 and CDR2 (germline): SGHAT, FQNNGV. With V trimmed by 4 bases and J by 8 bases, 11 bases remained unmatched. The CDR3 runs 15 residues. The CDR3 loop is CASSSQKTGGWGYTF. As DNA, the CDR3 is TGTGCCAGCAGCTCACAAAAAACAGGGGGCTGGGGCTACACCTTC.

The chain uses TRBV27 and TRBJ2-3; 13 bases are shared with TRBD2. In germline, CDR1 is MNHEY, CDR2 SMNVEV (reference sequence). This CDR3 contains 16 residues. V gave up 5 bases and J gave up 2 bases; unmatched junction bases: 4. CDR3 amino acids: CASSLGLAGVTDTQYF. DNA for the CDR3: TGTGCCAGCAGTCTAGGACTAGCGGGAGTCACAGATACGCAGTATTTT.

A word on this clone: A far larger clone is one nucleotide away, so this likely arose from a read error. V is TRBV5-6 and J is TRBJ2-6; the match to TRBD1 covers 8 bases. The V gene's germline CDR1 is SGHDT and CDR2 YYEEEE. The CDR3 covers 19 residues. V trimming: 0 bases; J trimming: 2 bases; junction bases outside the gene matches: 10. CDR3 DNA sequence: TGTGCCAGCAGCTTGGCCGACAGGGGTTGGGTCCCTGGGGCCAACGTCCTGACTTTC. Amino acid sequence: CASSLADRGWVPGANVLTF.

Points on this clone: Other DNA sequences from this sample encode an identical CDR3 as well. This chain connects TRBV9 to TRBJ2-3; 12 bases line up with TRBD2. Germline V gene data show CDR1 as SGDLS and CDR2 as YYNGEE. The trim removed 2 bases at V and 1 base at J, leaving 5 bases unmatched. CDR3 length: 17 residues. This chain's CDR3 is CASSVALAGGGTDTQYF. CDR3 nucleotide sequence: TGTGCCAGCAGCGTGGCCCTAGCGGGAGGGGGCACAGATACGCAGTATTTT.

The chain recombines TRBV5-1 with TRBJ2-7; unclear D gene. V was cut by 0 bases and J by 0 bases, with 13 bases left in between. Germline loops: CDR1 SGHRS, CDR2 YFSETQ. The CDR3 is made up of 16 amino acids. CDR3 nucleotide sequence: TGCGCCAGCAGCTTGGTCGTAGGGCTCTCCTCCTACGAGCAGTACTTC. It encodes CASSLVVGLSSYEQYF.

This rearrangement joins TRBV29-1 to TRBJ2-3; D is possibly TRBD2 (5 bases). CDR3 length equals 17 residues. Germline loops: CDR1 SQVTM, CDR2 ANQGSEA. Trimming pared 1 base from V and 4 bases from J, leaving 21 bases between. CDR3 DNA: TGCAGCGTTGAAGCTCTACTCTGGGCGGGCAGCTCAGATACGCAGTATTTT. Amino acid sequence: CSVEALLWAGSSDTQYF.

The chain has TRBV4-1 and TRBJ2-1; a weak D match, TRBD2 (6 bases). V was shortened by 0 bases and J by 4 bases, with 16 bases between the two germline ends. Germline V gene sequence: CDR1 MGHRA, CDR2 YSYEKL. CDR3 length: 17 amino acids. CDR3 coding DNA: TGCGCCAGCAGCCAAGATCGGCGCGGAGGGGTATACAATGAGCAGTTCTTC. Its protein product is CASSQDRRGGVYNEQFF.

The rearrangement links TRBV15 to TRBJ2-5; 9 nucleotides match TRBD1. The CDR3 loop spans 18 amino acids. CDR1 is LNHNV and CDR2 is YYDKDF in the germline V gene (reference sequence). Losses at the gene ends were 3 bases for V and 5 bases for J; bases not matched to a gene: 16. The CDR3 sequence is CATSSDRDRELFGETQYF. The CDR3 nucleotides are TGTGCCACCAGCAGTGACCGGGACAGGGAGTTATTTGGGGAGACCCAGTACTTC.

The CDR3: CASSLRSRFYEQYF. The CDR3, as DNA: TGTGCCAGCAGCCTGAGGTCTAGGTTTTACGAGCAGTACTTC. The genes are TRBV7-2 and TRBJ2-7, with D hard to call. The CDR3 has 14 residues. Between the trimmed V and J ends, which lost 5 bases and 4 bases, there was a span of 15 bases. Germline V gene sequence: CDR1 SGHTA, CDR2 FQGNSA. The variable domain in full, with the rest retrieved from reference TRBV7-2 and TRBJ2-7, is GAGVSQSPSNKVTEKGKDVELRCDPISGHTALYWYRQSLGQGLEFLIYFQGNSAPDKSGLPSDRFSAERTGGSVSTLTIQRTQQEDSAVYLCASSLRSRFYEQYFGPGTRLTVT.

The CDR3 DNA reads TGCGCCAGCAGTGAGTCGAGGGCTGAAGCTTTCTTT. Amino acids: CASSESRAEAFF. The genes are TRBV10-1 and TRBJ1-1; D uncertain. The CDR3 length is 12 residues. Germline assignment: CDR1 WNHNN and CDR2 SYGVQD (reference sequence). Trimming took 0 bases from V and 6 from J, leaving 5 bases between them.

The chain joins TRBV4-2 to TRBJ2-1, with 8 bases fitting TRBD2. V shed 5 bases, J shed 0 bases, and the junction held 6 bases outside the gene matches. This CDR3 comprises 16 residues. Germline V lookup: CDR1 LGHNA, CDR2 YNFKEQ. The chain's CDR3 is CASSKGGTSSYNEQFF. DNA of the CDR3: TGTGCCAGCAGCAAAGGGGGGACTAGCTCCTACAATGAGCAGTTCTTC.

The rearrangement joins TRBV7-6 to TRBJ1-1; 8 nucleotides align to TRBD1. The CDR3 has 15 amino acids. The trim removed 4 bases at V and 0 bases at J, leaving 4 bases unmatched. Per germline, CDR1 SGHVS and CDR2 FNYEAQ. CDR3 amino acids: CASSSQGQVNTEAFF. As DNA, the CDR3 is TGTGCCAGCAGCTCACAGGGACAGGTGAACACTGAAGCTTTCTTT.

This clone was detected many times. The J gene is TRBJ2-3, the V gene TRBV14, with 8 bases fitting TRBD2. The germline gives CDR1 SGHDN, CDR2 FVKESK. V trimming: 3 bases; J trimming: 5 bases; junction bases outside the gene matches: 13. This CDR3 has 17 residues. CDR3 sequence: CASSHRPTSGRGDTQYF. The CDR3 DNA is TGTGCCAGCAGCCACCGCCCTACCAGCGGGAGAGGAGATACGCAGTATTTT. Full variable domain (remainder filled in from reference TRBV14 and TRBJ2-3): EAGVTQFPSHSVIEKGQTVTLRCDPISGHDNLYWYRRVMGKEIKFLLHFVKESKQDESGMPNNRFLAERTGGTYSTLKVQPAELEDSGVYFCASSHRPTSGRGDTQYFGPGTRLTVL.

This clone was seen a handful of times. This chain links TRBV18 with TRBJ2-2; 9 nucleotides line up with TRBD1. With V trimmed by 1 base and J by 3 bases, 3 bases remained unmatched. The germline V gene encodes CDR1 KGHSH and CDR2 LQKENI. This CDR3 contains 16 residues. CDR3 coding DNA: TGTGCCAGCTCACCACTACAGGGGGCGGACACCGGGGAGCTGTTTTTT. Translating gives CASSPLQGADTGELFF. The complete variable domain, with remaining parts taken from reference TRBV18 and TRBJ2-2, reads NAGVMQNPRHLVRRRGQEARLRCSPMKGHSHVYWYRQLPEEGLKFMVYLQKENIIDESGMPKERFSAEFPKEGPSILRIQQVVRGDSAAYFCASSPLQGADTGELFFGEGSRLTVL.

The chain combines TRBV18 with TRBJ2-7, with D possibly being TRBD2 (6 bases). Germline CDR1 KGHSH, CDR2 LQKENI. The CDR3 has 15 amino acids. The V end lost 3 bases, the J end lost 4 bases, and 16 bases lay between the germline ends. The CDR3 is CASSPTFGGSYEQYF. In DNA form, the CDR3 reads TGTGCCAGCTCACCCACCTTTGGGGGGTCGTACGAGCAGTACTTC.

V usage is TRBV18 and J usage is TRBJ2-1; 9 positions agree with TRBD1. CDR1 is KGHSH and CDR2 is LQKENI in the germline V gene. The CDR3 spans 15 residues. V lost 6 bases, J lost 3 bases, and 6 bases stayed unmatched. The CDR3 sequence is CASSSTGGFYNEQFF. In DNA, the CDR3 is TGTGCCAGCTCGTCAACAGGGGGCTTCTACAATGAGCAGTTCTTC.

The CDR3 DNA sequence: TGTGCCAGCAGCCAAGTTTACAGCCAGCAAGAGACCCAGTACTTC. It codes for CASSQVYSQQETQYF. The V gene is TRBV4-2, the J gene TRBJ2-5; no clear D. V was trimmed by 1 base and J by 2 bases, leaving 11 bases between them. The CDR3 loop spans 15 amino acids. Germline CDR1 and CDR2: LGHNA and YNFKEQ.

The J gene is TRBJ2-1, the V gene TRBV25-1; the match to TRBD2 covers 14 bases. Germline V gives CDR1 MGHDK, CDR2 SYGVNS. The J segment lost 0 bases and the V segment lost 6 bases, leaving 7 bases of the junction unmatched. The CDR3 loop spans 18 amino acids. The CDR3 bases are TGTGCCAGCAGCACCGGGACTAGCGGGAGTTACTCCTACAATGAGCAGTTCTTC. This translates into CASSTGTSGSYSYNEQFF.

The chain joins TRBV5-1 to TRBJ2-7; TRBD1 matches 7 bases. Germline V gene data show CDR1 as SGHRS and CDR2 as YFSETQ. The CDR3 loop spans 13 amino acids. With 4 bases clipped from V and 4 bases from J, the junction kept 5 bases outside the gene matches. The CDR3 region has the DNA TGCGCCAGCAGCCTACTACAGGGGTACGAGCAGTACTTC. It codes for CASSLLQGYEQYF.

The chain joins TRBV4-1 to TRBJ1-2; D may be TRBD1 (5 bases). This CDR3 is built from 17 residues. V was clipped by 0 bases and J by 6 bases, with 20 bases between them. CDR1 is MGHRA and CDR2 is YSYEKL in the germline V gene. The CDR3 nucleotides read TGCGCCAGCAGCCAAGAAGGGGCGTGGGCCCACACTAATGGCTACACCTTC. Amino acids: CASSQEGAWAHTNGYTF.

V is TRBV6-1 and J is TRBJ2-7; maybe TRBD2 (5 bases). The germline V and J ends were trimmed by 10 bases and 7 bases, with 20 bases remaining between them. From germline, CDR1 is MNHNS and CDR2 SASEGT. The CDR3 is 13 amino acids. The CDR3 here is CAISRAPLREQYF. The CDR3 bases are TGTGCCATCTCGAGGGCTCCTTTAAGGGAGCAGTACTTC.

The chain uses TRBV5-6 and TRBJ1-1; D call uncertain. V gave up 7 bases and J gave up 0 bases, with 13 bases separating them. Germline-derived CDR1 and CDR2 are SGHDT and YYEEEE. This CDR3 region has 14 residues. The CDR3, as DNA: TGTGCCAGCGGGAGGGATCTCATGAACACTGAAGCTTTCTTT. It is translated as CASGRDLMNTEAFF. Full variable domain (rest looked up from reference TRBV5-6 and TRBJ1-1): DAGVTQSPTHLIKTRGQQVTLRCSPKSGHDTVSWYQQALGQGPQFIFQYYEEEERQRGNFPDRFSGHQFPNYSSELNVNALLLGDSALYLCASGRDLMNTEAFFGQGTRLTVV.

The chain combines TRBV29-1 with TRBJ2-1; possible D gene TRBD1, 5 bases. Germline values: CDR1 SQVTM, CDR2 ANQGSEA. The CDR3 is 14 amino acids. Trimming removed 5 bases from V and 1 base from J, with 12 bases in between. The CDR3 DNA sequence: TGCAGCGTTAATAGGGGCGCGTCCTACAATGAGCAGTTCTTC. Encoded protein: CSVNRGASYNEQFF.